This T cell receptor beta chain originates from a study of blood T cell repertoires in COVID-19. The CDR3 length is 13 residues. From germline, CDR1 is SGHTA and CDR2 FQGTGA. The germline V and J ends were trimmed by 2 bases and 12 bases, with 14 bases remaining between them. Original handling: Reference gene primer amplification yielded estimated nucleated cell counts. Assay used: immunoSEQ multiplex PCR; TCRdb lists only in-frame clones, some missing. V and J calls and clone size are given by that table; D and trimming were obtained from the DNA. The sample includes 15,000 to 20,000 clones, about 85% seen only once; the top ten take around 30%.

This sequence joins TRBV7-3 and TRBJ2-1; possible D gene TRBD2, 5 bases. Material: peripheral blood. The clonotype comes from a human donor with active COVID-19. The donor label of this sample is uncertain. The CDR3 DNA reads TGTGCCAGCAGCTTAGAGGGCGGCCGCCTGCAGTTCTTC. The encoded protein is CASSLEGGRLQFF.